This entry concerns a single TCR beta chain. The V end was cut by 0 bases, the J end by 7 bases, with 12 bases between. Per germline, CDR1 LNHDA and CDR2 SQIVND (reference sequence). This CDR3 is built from 14 residues. This sample is drawn from a study of blood T cell repertoires in COVID-19. Turning to the study itself: In each case, the material was cDNA or gDNA derived from T cells, B-cell-depleted T cells, or PBMCs.

Sequencing was performed with immunoSEQ multiplex PCR; in TCRdb, only in-frame clones are kept and a portion is missing. The data contain 200,000 to 250,000 clones, about four fifths of them singletons. Cohort assignment relied on participant-reported clinical history. Material for sequencing was PBMCs or T cells enriched from blood (not recorded which). The TCR originated in a woman in her fifties or sixties who had recovered from COVID-19. This rearrangement joins TRBV19 to TRBJ1-1, with unresolved D. This CDR3 reads CASSIDLGSGEAFF. The CDR3 bases are TGTGCCAGTAGTATAGATCTGGGTAGCGGTGAAGCTTTCTTT.